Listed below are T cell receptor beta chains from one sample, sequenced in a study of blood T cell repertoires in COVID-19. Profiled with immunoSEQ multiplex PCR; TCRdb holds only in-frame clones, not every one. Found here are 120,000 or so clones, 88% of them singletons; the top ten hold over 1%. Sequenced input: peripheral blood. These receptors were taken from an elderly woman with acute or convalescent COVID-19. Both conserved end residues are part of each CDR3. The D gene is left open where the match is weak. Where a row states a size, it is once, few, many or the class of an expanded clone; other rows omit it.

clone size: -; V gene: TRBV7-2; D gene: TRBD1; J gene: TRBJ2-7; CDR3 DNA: TGTGCCAGCAGTCCAGGGGGCCAATCCTACGAGCAGTACTTC; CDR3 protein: CASSPGGQSYEQYF
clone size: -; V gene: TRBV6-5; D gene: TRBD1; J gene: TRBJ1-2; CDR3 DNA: TGTGCCAGCAGTTACCGGACAGGGTACGGCTACACCTTC; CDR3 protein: CASSYRTGYGYTF
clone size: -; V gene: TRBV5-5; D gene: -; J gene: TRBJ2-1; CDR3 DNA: TGTGCCAGCAGCTTGGTTCCCACAAGAAGTGAGCAGTTCTTC; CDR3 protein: CASSLVPTRSEQFF
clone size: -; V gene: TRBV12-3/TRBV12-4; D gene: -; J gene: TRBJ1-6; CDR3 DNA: TGTGCCAGCAGGGACAGCTATAATTCACCCCTCCACTTT; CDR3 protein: CASRDSYNSPLHF
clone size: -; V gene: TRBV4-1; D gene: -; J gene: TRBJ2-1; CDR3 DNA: TGCGCCAGCAGCTACTTCAATGAGCAGTTCTTC; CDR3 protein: CASSYFNEQFF
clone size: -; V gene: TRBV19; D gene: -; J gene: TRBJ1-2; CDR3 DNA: TGTGCCAGCCAAGACAGGACCAATGGCTACACCTTC; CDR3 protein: CASQDRTNGYTF
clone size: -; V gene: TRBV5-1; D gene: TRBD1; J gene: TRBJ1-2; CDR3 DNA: TGCGCCAGCAGCTTTACCGGGACAGGGGGCGACTATGGCTACACCTTC; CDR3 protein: CASSFTGTGGDYGYTF
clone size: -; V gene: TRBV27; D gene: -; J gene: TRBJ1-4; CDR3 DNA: TGTGCCAGCAGTTTGAGACACCTCACGAATGAAAAACTGTTTTTT; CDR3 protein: CASSLRHLTNEKLFF
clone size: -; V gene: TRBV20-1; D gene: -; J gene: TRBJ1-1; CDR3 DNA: TGCAGTGCTGGCGTGGGAGGGGCGGCTTTCTTT; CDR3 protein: CSAGVGGAAFF
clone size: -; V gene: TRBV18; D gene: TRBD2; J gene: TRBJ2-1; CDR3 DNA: TGTGCCAGCTCACAAAGGGAGGGGCTGCTTGAGGAGCAGTTCTTC; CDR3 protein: CASSQREGLLEEQFF
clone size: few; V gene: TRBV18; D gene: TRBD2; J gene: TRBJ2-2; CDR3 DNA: TGTGCCAGCTCACCGGGAAAGCTTATAGCGGGGAGAAACACCGGGGAGCTGTTTTTT; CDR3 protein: CASSPGKLIAGRNTGELFF
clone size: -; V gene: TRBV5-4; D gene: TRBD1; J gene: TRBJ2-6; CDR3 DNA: TGTGCCAGCAGTCAACAGGGGGCTGGGGCCAACGTCCTGACTTTC; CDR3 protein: CASSQQGAGANVLTF
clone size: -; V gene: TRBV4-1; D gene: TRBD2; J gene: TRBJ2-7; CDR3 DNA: TGCGCCAGCAGCCAAGATAGTAGCGGGCCCTACGAGCAGTACTTC; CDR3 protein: CASSQDSSGPYEQYF
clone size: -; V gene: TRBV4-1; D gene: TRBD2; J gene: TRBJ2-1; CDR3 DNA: TGCGCCAGCAGCCAGAGAATAGCGGGGGGACACAATGAGCAGTTCTTC; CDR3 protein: CASSQRIAGGHNEQFF
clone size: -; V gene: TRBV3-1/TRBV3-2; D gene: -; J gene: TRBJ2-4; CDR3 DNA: TGTGCCAGCAGCCAAGTTCCGTTCCCTCTGGCCAAAAACATTCAGTACTTC; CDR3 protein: CASSQVPFPLAKNIQYF
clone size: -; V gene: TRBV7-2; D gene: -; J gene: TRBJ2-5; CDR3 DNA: TGTGCCAGCAGCTTTCTCGGGGGGCCGGTAAAGACCCAGTACTTC; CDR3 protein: CASSFLGGPVKTQYF
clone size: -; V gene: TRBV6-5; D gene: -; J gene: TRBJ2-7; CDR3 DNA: TGTGCCAGCAGCAATCAGGGGTACGAGCAGTACTTC; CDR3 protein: CASSNQGYEQYF
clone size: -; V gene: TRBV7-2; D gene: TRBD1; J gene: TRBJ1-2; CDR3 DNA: TGTGCCAGCAGCTTAGGAGGAGACAGGGGAGCCTATGGCTACACCTTC; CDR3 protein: CASSLGGDRGAYGYTF
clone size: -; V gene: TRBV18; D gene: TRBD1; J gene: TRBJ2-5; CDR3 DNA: TGTGCCAGCTCACCAACTGGGACAGGGGGAGCCCAGTACTTC; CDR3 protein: CASSPTGTGGAQYF
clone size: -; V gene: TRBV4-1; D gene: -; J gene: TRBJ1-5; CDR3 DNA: TGCGCCAGCAGCCAAGCTTGGACAGCCGGCAATCAGCCCCAGCATTTT; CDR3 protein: CASSQAWTAGNQPQHF
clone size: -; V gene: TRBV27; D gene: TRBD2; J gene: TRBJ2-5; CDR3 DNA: TGTGCCAGCAGTCCCCTGGGACTAGCCAGCCGGGACAGAGGGGAGACCCAGTACTTC; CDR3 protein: CASSPLGLASRDRGETQYF
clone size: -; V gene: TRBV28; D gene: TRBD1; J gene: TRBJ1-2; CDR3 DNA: TGTGCCAGCATCAGCACAGGGGAAGGCTACACCTTC; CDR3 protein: CASISTGEGYTF
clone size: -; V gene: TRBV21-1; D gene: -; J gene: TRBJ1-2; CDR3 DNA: TGTGCCAGCAGCAAAGTTAAGGACAGGGTGCGTGGCTACACCTTC; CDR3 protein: CASSKVKDRVRGYTF
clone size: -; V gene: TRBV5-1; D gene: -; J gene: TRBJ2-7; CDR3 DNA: TGCGCCAGCAGCCCCTACTACAGGGACACCTACGAGCAGTACTTC; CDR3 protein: CASSPYYRDTYEQYF
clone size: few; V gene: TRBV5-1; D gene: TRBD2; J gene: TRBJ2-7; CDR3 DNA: TGCGCCAGCAGCTTTAGCGGGAGAAGCTCCTACGAGCAGTACTTC; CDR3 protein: CASSFSGRSSYEQYF
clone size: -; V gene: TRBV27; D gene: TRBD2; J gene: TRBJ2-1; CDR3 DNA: TGTGCCAGCAGTTCCGGGACTAGCGTGGGCCAAAGCTCCTACAATGAGCAGTTCTTC; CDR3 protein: CASSSGTSVGQSSYNEQFF
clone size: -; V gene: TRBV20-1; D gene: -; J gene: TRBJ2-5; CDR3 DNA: TGCAGTGCTAGGAACGGGGAGACCCAGTACTTC; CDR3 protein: CSARNGETQYF
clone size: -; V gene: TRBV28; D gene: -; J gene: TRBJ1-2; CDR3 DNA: TGTGCCATAGATGGGTGGGCAGGGGCTGAAGGCTACACCTTC; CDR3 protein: CAIDGWAGAEGYTF
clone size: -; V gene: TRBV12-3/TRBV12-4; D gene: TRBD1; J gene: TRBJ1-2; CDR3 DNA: TGTGCCAGCAGACATGGACAGGGGAATGGCTACACCTTC; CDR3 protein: CASRHGQGNGYTF
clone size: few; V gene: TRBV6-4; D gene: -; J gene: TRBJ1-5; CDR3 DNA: TGTGCCAGCAGTCTACCCTGGACAGCCGGATGGCAGCCCCAGCATTTT; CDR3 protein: CASSLPWTAGWQPQHF
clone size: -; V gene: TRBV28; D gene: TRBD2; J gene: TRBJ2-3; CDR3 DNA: TGTGCCAGCAGTTTACCTAGCGGCGGAGGGGAAAATACGCAGTATTTT; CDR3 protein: CASSLPSGGGENTQYF
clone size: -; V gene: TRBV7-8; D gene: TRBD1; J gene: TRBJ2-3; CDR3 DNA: TGTGCCAGCAGCTTCAGGACAGGGAGAAGGGCAGATACGCAGTATTTT; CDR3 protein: CASSFRTGRRADTQYF
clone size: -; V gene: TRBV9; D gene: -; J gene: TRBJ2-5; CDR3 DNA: TGTGCCAGCAGCGTAGACCAGGGGAAAGAGACCCAGTACTTC; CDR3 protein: CASSVDQGKETQYF
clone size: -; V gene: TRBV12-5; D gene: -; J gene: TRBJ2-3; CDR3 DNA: TGTGCTAGTGGTCTTAGTCCCCTCGATACGCAGTATTTT; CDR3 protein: CASGLSPLDTQYF
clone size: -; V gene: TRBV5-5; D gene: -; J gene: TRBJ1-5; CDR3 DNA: TGTGCCAGCAGCAACAGGGTAAATAGCAATCAGCCCCAGCATTTT; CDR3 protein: CASSNRVNSNQPQHF